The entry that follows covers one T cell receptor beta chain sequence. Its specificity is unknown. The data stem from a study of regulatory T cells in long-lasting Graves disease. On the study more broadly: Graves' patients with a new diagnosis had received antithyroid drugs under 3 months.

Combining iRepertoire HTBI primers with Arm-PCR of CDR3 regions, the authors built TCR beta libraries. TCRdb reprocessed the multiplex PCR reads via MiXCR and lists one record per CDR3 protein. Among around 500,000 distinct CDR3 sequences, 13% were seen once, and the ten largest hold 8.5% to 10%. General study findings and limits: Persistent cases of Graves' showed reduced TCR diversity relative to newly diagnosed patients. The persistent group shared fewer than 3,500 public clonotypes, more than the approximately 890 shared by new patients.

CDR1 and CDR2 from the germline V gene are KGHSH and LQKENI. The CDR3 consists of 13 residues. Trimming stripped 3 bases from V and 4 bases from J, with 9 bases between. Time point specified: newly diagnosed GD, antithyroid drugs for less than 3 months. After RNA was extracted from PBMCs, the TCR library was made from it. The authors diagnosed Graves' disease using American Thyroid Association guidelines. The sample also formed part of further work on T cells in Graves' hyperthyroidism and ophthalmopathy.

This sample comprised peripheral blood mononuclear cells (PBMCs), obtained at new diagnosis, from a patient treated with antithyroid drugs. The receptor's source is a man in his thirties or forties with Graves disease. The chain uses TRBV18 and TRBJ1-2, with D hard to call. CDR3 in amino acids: CASSPTDSYGYTF. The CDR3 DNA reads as TGTGCCAGCTCACCCACAGACTCCTATGGCTACACCTTC.